This T cell receptor beta chain was sequenced during a study of Ad26.COV2.S vaccination and SARS-CoV-2 variants. Across the study: Trial arm assignment for the donor was COV1001 Ad26.COV2.S. By the intramuscular route, Ad26.COV2.S was given once, or twice 56 days apart.

This sample's treatment: around 19 received Ad26.COV2.S at low or high dose, single or two shots; 5 received placebo; per-sample allocation not given. It was on day 63 after the first vaccine or placebo injection that samples were taken. Profiled with immunoSEQ multiplex PCR; TCRdb holds only in-frame clones, not every one. Of about 350,000 clones in the sample, 80% to 90% were seen once. This CDR3 is 16 amino acids long. The germline CDR1 and CDR2 sequences are KGHSH and LQKENI. J lost 7 bases, V lost 0 bases, and 9 bases had no gene match. This TCR was sampled from a person between 18 and 59 years old who received the Ad26.COV2.S COVID-19 vaccine or a placebo. The V gene is TRBV18, the J gene TRBJ2-1; the match to TRBD2 covers 7 bases. The starting material was peripheral blood, obtained in a trial of Ad26.COV2.S vaccine versus placebo. CDR3 loop: CASSPPFPAGANEQFF. The CDR3 nucleotides are TGTGCCAGCTCACCACCCTTTCCGGCGGGAGCTAATGAGCAGTTCTTC.